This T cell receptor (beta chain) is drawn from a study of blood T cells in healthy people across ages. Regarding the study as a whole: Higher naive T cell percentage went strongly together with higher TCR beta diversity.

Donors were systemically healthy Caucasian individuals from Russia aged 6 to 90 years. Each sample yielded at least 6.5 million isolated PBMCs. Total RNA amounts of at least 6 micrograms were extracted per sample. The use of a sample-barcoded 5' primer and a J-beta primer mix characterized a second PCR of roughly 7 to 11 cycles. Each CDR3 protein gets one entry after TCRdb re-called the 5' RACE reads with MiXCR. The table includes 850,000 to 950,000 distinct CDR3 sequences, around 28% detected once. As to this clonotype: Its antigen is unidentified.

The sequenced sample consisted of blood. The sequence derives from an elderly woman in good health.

CDR3: CASRDGLAYGKQYF. Here the CDR3 DNA reads TGTGCCAGCAGAGACGGACTAGCGTACGGGAAGCAGTACTTC. V gene TRBV2 combines with J gene TRBJ2-7; TRBD2 matches at 9 bases. Trimming removed 6 bases from V and 8 bases from J; junction bases left unmatched: 11. This CDR3 is built from 14 residues. Germline lookup yields CDR1 SNHLY and CDR2 FYNNEI. The whole variable domain, filled in from reference TRBV2 and TRBJ2-7, reads EPEVTQTPSHQVTQMGQEVILRCVPISNHLYFYWYRQILGQKVEFLVSFYNNEISEKSEIFDDQFSVERPDGSNFTLKIRSTKLEDSAMYFCASRDGLAYGKQYFGPGTRLTVT.